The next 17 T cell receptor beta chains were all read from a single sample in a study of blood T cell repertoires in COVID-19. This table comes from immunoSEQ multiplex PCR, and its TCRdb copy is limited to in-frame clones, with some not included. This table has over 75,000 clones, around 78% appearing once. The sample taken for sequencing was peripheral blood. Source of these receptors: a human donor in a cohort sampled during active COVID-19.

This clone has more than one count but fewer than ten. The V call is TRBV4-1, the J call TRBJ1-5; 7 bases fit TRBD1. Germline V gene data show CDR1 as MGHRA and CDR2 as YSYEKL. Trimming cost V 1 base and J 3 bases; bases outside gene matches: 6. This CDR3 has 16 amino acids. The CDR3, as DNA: TGCGCCAGCAGCCAAGCCCCGGGACAGATCAATCAGCCCCAGCATTTT. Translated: CASSQAPGQINQPQHF.

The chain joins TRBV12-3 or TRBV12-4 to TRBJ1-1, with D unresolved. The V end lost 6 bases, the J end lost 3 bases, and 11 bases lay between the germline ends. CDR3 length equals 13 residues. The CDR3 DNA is TGTGCCAGCAGCTCCGAAACGGACACTGAAGCTTTCTTT. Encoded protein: CASSSETDTEAFF.

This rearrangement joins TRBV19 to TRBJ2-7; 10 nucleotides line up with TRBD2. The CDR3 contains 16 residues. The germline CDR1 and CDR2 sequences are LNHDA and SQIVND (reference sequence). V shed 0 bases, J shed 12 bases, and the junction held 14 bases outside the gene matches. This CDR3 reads CASSIDTAGGAQGSYF. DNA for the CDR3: TGTGCCAGTAGTATAGACACAGCGGGAGGGGCACAAGGTTCGTACTTC.

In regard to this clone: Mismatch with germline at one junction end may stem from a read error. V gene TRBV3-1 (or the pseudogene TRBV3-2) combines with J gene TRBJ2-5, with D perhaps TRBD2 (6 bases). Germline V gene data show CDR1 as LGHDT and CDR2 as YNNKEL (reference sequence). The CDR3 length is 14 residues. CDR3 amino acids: CASSQEGGEEAQYF. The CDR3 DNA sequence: TGTGCCAGCAGCCAAGAGGGAGGAGAAGAGGCCCAGTACTTC.

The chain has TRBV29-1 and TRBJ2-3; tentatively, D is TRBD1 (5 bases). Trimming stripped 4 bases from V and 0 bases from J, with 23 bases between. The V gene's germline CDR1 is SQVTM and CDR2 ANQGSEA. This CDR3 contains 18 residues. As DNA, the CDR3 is TGCAGCGTTGTAGGGGTTCCCGACGGTGACACTAGCACAGATACGCAGTATTTT. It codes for CSVVGVPDGDTSTDTQYF.

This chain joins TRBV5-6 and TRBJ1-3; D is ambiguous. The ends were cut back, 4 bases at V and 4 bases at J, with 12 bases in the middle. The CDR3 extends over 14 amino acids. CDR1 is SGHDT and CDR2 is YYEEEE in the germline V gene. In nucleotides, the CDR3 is TGTGCCAGCAGCCAAGGTCAGGTCGGAAACACCATATATTTT. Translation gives CASSQGQVGNTIYF.

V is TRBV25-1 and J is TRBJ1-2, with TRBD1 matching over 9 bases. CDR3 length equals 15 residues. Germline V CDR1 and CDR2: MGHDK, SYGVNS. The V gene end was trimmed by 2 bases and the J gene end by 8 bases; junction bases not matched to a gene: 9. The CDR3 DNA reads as TGTGCCAGCAGTGAAGGGGACAGGGATTTCGGGGGCTACACCTTC. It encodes CASSEGDRDFGGYTF.

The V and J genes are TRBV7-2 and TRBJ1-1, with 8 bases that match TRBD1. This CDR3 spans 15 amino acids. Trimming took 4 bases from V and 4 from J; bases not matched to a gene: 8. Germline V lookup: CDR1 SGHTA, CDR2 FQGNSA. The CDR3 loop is CASSSQDRAVTEAFF. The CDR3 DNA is TGTGCCAGCAGCTCCCAGGACAGGGCGGTCACTGAAGCTTTCTTT.

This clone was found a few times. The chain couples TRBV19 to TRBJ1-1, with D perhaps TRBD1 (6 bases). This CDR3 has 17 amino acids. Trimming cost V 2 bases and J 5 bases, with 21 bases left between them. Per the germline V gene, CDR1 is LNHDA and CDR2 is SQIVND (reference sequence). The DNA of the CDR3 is TGTGCCAGTAGTATAAGTCCCACCATACAGGGCGGTACTGAAGCTTTCTTT. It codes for CASSISPTIQGGTEAFF.

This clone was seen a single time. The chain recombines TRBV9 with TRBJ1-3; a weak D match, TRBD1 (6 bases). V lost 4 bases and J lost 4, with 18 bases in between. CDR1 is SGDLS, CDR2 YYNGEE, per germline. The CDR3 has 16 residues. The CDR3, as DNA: TGTGCCAGCAGCCCTTGGGGACAATGGGGCGGAAACACCATATATTTT. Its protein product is CASSPWGQWGGNTIYF. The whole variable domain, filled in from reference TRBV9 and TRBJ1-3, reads DSGVTQTPKHLITATGQRVTLRCSPRSGDLSVYWYQQSLDQGLQFLIQYYNGEERAKGNILERFSAQQFPDLHSELNLSSLELGDSALYFCASSPWGQWGGNTIYFGEGSWLTVV.

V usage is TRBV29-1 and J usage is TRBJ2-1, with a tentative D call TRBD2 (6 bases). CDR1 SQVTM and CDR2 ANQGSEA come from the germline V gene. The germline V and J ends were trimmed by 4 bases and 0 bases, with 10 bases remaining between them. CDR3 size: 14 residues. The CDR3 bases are TGCAGCGTTGGTGCGGGGCGCTCCTACAATGAGCAGTTCTTC. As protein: CSVGAGRSYNEQFF.

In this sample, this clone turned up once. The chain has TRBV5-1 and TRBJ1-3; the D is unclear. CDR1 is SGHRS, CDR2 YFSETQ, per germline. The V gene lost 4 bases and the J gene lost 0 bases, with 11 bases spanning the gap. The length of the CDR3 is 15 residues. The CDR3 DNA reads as TGCGCCAGCAGCCCCTCAGGCATCTCTGGAAACACCATATATTTT. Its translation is CASSPSGISGNTIYF.

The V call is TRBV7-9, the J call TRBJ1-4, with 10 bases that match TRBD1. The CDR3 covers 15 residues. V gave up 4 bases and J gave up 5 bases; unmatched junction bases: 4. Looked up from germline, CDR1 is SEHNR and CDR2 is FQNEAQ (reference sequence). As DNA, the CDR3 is TGTGCCAGCAGCTCGACAGGGGGCACGAATGAAAAACTGTTTTTT. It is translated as CASSSTGGTNEKLFF.

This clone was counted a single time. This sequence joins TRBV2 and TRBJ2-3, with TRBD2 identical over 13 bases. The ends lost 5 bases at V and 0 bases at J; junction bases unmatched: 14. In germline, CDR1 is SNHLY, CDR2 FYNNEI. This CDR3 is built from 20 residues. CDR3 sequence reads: CASSKPLTSGGPHSTDTQYF. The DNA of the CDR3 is TGTGCCAGCAGTAAACCCTTGACTAGCGGGGGGCCCCACAGCACAGATACGCAGTATTTT.

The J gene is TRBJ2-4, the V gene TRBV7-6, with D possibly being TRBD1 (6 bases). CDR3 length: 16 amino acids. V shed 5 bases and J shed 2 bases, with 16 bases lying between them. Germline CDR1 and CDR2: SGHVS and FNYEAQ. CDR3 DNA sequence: TGTGCCAGCAGCCGAACAGGGAGTGTAACCAAAAACATTCAGTACTTC. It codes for CASSRTGSVTKNIQYF.

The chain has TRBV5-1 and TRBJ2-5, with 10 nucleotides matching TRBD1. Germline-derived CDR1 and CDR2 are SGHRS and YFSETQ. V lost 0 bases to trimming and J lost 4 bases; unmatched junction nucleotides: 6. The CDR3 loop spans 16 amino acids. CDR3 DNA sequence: TGCGCCAGCAGCTTGGAAGGGACAGGGGAGAGAGAGACCCAGTACTTC. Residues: CASSLEGTGERETQYF.

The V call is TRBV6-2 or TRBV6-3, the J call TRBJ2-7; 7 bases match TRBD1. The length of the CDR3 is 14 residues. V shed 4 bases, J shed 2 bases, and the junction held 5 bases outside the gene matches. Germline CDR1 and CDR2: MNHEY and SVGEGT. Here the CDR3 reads CASSFSGGTYEQYF. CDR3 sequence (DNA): TGTGCCAGCAGTTTTTCAGGGGGTACCTACGAGCAGTACTTC.